This TCR beta chain was retrieved from a study of shared clonotypes between healthy human individuals. Extraction of genomic DNA in unsorted samples used about 81 million PBMCs. Profiling relied on immunoSEQ multiplex PCR, and the TCRdb table lists in-frame clones only, not all of them. The table lists about 460,000 clones, 77% of them singletons. About this clone: The identical CDR3 is also encoded by other nucleotide sequences in the sample.

The receptor's source is a woman aged 40 to 49 in good health. Some clones in this sample may be carry-over from other donors' samples. The sequencing sample was made of PBMCs.

The CDR3 DNA is TGTGCCAGCTCACCGGACAGGGCTAACTATGGCTACACCTTC. This encodes CASSPDRANYGYTF. The rearrangement links TRBV18 to TRBJ1-2; 8 positions match TRBD1. The CDR3 consists of 14 residues. Trimming at V came to 3 bases and at J to 0 bases, leaving 0 bases not matched to a gene. The germline gives CDR1 KGHSH, CDR2 LQKENI.